This T cell receptor beta chain was identified during a study of cytomegalovirus exposure and HLA in healthy donors. General study findings and limits: The classifier was said to identify cytomegalovirus status with high specificity and sensitivity.

CDR3 length equals 17 residues. With 4 bases clipped from V and 0 bases from J, the junction kept 6 bases outside the gene matches. Germline V lookup: CDR1 WSHSY, CDR2 SAAADI. The PCR used 60 Vbeta and 13 Jbeta primers. The assay was immunoSEQ multiplex PCR, and TCRdb's table has in-frame clones only and misses some. Recorded for this sample: 95,000 to 150,000 clones. Although they were nominally healthy when sampled, donors likely had unrecorded immune exposures. Of note for this clone: As yet, its antigen is unknown.

The receptor comes from a man in his late teens or twenties in good health and CMV-seronegative. The sequenced material came from PBMCs. The chain uses TRBV10-2 and TRBJ1-4; 9 nucleotides match TRBD1. The CDR3 bases are TGCGCCAGCAGTGTTGGACAGGGGCTTGCAACTAATGAAAAACTGTTTTTT. It specifies CASSVGQGLATNEKLFF.